The 26 T cell receptor beta chains below all came from one sample that was sequenced in a study of breast tumors, draining lymph nodes, adjacent tissues. Breast cancer patients provided tissue from their axillary draining lymph nodes. TCRdb itself ran the multiplex PCR reads through MiXCR, one entry per CDR3 protein. The sample lists roughly 130,000 distinct CDR3 sequences; just under 20% were seen once. The sequencing input was axillary lymph node tissue. Receptors originate from a female donor with breast cancer. Some clones in this sample may be carry-over from other donors' samples.

This clonotype was seen a few times. The rearrangement links TRBV3-1 to TRBJ1-3, with D possibly being TRBD1 (5 bases). V lost 5 bases to trimming and J lost 2 bases, with 13 bases between them. The CDR3 length is 15 residues. Germline V lookup: CDR1 LGHDT, CDR2 YNNKEL (reference sequence). The DNA for the CDR3 is TGTGCCAGCAGCTACAAACAGGAACCTGGAAACACCATATATTTT. Translating gives CASSYKQEPGNTIYF.

This clonotype occurred a few times. The rearrangement links TRBV20-1 to TRBJ1-5; D perhaps matches TRBD1 (5 bases). CDR1 and CDR2 (germline): DFQATT, SNEGSKA (reference sequence). The CDR3 runs 14 residues. V was clipped by 2 bases and J by 3 bases, with 11 bases between them. CDR3 in DNA: TGCAGTGCTAGAAAGGGACGGTTCAATCAGCCCCAGCATTTT. This codes for CSARKGRFNQPQHF.

This clonotype was recorded many times. The gene calls are TRBV19 and TRBJ2-1; D is possibly TRBD2 (6 bases). With 5 bases removed from V and 7 bases from J, the gap between germline ends came to 15 bases. Germline V lookup: CDR1 LNHDA, CDR2 SQIVND (reference sequence). There are 14 residues in the CDR3. CDR3: CASSVGRDDNEQFF. CDR3 sequence (DNA): TGTGCCAGTAGTGTGGGGCGGGACGATAATGAGCAGTTCTTC.

Remarks on this clonotype: A much more abundant neighbour one base away suggests this may be a read error. The rearrangement uses TRBV11-2 and TRBJ2-3; D unresolved. CDR3 length: 11 residues. V lost 1 base, J lost 8 bases, and 4 bases lay in between. Germline CDR1 and CDR2: SGHAT and FQNNGV. CDR3 DNA sequence: TGTGCCAGCAGCTTAGTAGGTACGCAGTATTTT. Translating gives CASSLVGTQYF.

The genes are TRBV5-4 and TRBJ1-5, with D maybe TRBD1 (6 bases). Trimming took off 4 bases at V and 6 bases at J, with 11 bases between the two ends. The germline CDR1 and CDR2 sequences are SGHNT and YYREEE (reference sequence). The CDR3 contains 13 residues. The CDR3 coding sequence is TGTGCCAGCAGCATGGACAGAGGTCAGCCCCAGCATTTT. It codes for CASSMDRGQPQHF.

This clonotype was recorded at least ten times. The chain couples TRBV7-2 to TRBJ2-7; 9 bases match TRBD2. The germline CDR1 and CDR2 sequences are SGHTA and FQGNSA. The CDR3 sequence is 15 residues long. V shed 6 bases, J shed 4 bases, and the junction held 10 bases outside the gene matches. The CDR3 spells CASSFGAGGLYEQYF. The CDR3 coding sequence is TGTGCCAGCAGTTTCGGAGCGGGAGGACTATACGAGCAGTACTTC.

This clonotype was seen ten or more times. The chain has TRBV6-5 and TRBJ1-2; TRBD1 matches at 9 bases. The V gene's germline CDR1 is MNHEY and CDR2 SVGAGI. V trimming: 4 bases; J trimming: 2 bases; junction bases outside the gene matches: 8. This CDR3 contains 16 residues. The CDR3 nucleotides are TGTGCCAGCAGTTTTGCTTGGGACAGGGCGAACTATGGCTACACCTTC. This gives the protein CASSFAWDRANYGYTF.

This clonotype was seen ten or more times. The V call is TRBV28, the J call TRBJ2-7, with TRBD2 as a possible D gene (5 bases). The CDR3 sequence is 15 residues long. Between the trimmed V and J ends, which lost 3 bases and 4 bases, there was a span of 16 bases. Per the germline V gene, CDR1 is MDHEN and CDR2 is SYDVKM. In nucleotides, the CDR3 is TGTGCCAGCAGTTTGTTCGGGGTAGCCGAGTACGAGCAGTACTTC. This codes for CASSLFGVAEYEQYF.

Only one count was recorded for this clonotype. One end of the junction fails to match germline, which may point to a read error. The V call is TRBV18, the J call TRBJ2-7; TRBD2 agrees at 9 bases. CDR1 is KGHSH, CDR2 LQKENI, per germline. The CDR3 has 16 residues. CDR3 nucleotide sequence: TGTGCCAGCTCACCAACGGCGGGACTAGCCTCCGACGAGCAGTACTTC. The encoded protein is CASSPTAGLASDEQYF.

Comment on this clonotype: Being one base from a much bigger clone, this may be a read error. This chain joins TRBV7-6 and TRBJ2-1; 9 bases align to TRBD2. The CDR3 is made up of 14 amino acids. CDR1 is SGHVS, CDR2 FNYEAQ, per germline. Here the CDR3 DNA reads TGTGCCAGCAGCCGGACTAGCGAATACAATGAGCAGCTCTTC. Protein sequence: CASSRTSEYNEQLF.

This clonotype has a handful of counts. Given a much more abundant clone one base away, this may be a read error. V is TRBV5-1 and J is TRBJ1-2; weak D call: TRBD1 (6 bases). The germline CDR1 and CDR2 sequences are SGHRS and YFSETQ. CDR3 length: 15 residues. Trimming removed 1 base from V and 4 bases from J, with 14 bases in between. The CDR3 protein is CASSLSPTGSYGYTF. CDR3 sequence (DNA): TGCGCCAGCAGCTTGAGCCCAACAGGGAGCTATGGCTACACCTTC. The complete variable domain, with remaining parts taken from reference TRBV5-1 and TRBJ1-2, reads KAGVTQTPRYLIKTRGQQVTLSCSPISGHRSVSWYQQTPGQGLQFLFEYFSETQRNKGNFPGRFSGRQFSNSRSEMNVSTLELGDSALYLCASSLSPTGSYGYTFGSGTRLTVV.

This clonotype showed up many times. The chain joins TRBV19 to TRBJ1-3; no definite D call. Per the germline V gene, CDR1 is LNHDA and CDR2 is SQIVND (reference sequence). This CDR3 is built from 15 residues. Trimming removed 7 bases at V and 0 bases at J, with 13 bases between. The CDR3 spells CASNGATISGNTIYF. CDR3 nucleotide sequence: TGTGCCAGTAACGGAGCGACAATCTCTGGAAACACCATATATTTT.

Notes on this clonotype: A much larger clone lies a single base off, so this may be a read error. The chain uses TRBV20-1 and TRBJ2-1, with 7 bases that match TRBD2. The CDR3 has 18 amino acids. V was pared by 2 bases and J by 4 bases, with 17 bases of the junction left unmatched. CDR1 is DFQATT and CDR2 is SNEGSKA in the germline V gene (reference sequence). In nucleotides, the CDR3 is TGCAGTGCTAGAAAATTGAACCGGGACTACCCTTCATACAATGAGCAGTTCTTC. The encoded protein is CSARKLNRDYPSYNEQFF.

In its sample, this clonotype was seen many times. This chain uses TRBV9 with TRBJ2-5, with no clear D. With 4 bases removed from V and 5 bases from J, the gap between germline ends came to 12 bases. This CDR3 spans 13 amino acids. Germline CDR1 SGDLS, CDR2 YYNGEE. The chain's CDR3 is CASSSRAVETQYF. CDR3 DNA: TGTGCCAGCAGCTCCAGAGCCGTCGAGACCCAGTACTTC. Full variable domain (rest looked up from reference TRBV9 and TRBJ2-5): DSGVTQTPKHLITATGQRVTLRCSPRSGDLSVYWYQQSLDQGLQFLIQYYNGEERAKGNILERFSAQQFPDLHSELNLSSLELGDSALYFCASSSRAVETQYFGPGTRLLVL.

V usage is TRBV7-9 and J usage is TRBJ1-1, with 8 bases lining up with TRBD1. Germline CDR1 reads SEHNR; CDR2 reads FQNEAQ (reference sequence). The V segment lost 5 bases and the J segment 4 bases; nucleotides outside the gene matches: 3. The CDR3 totals 13 residues. CDR3 sequence (DNA): TGTGCCAGCAGCATAGGACAGGGCACTGAAGCTTTCTTT. Amino acids: CASSIGQGTEAFF.

This clonotype was detected many times. The chain combines TRBV19 with TRBJ1-4; the D is unclear. The CDR3 is 15 amino acids. With 5 bases removed from V and 0 bases from J, the gap between germline ends came to 10 bases. Germline loops: CDR1 LNHDA, CDR2 SQIVND (reference sequence). The CDR3 region has the DNA TGTGCCAGTAGTGGAAGTTCTGCAACTAATGAAAAACTGTTTTTT. This sequence encodes CASSGSSATNEKLFF.

This clonotype has at least ten counts. V is TRBV5-4 and J is TRBJ1-3; TRBD1 might be the D (6 bases). The CDR3 covers 13 residues. In germline, CDR1 is SGHNT, CDR2 YYREEE (reference sequence). With 4 bases removed from V and 4 bases from J, the gap between germline ends came to 9 bases. CDR3 in amino acids: CASSVQGGNTIYF. The DNA for the CDR3 is TGTGCCAGCAGCGTACAGGGAGGAAACACCATATATTTT.

This clonotype was seen at least ten times. This chain joins TRBV18 and TRBJ2-5, with 7 positions matching TRBD1. J gave up 3 bases and V 3 bases, and 7 bases lay outside the gene matches. Germline CDR1 KGHSH, CDR2 LQKENI. The CDR3 loop spans 15 amino acids. The CDR3 reads CASSPPGQPKETQYF. CDR3 coding DNA: TGTGCCAGCTCACCCCCGGGACAGCCAAAAGAGACCCAGTACTTC.

This clonotype was counted at least ten times. The rearrangement uses TRBV7-2 and TRBJ1-5; D is unclear. This CDR3 is 15 amino acids long. Germline assignment: CDR1 SGHTA and CDR2 FQGNSA. V was cut by 1 base and J by 7 bases, with 14 bases left in between. In DNA form, the CDR3 reads TGTGCCAGCAGCTTAGGGGTCGGAGGTGTGCAGCCCCAGCATTTT. Its translation: CASSLGVGGVQPQHF.

This clonotype was recorded at least ten times. In DNA, the CDR3 is TGTGCCAGCAGCCATCGTGGGAACCAAGAGACCCAGTACTTC. The encoded protein is CASSHRGNQETQYF. The V gene is TRBV7-9, the J gene TRBJ2-5, with D unclear. The CDR3 runs to 14 residues. V was clipped by 5 bases and J by 0 bases, with 10 bases between them. Germline CDR1 reads SEHNR; CDR2 reads FQNEAQ (reference sequence).

With regard to this clonotype: A clone one base away is much larger, so this may be a read error. J is TRBJ2-1 and V is TRBV7-6, with D unresolved. Germline CDR1 and CDR2: SGHVS and FNYEAQ. This CDR3 is 13 amino acids long. The CDR3 protein is CTSSLQSYNEQFF. For the CDR3, the DNA is TGTACCAGCAGCTTGCAGAGCTACAATGAGCAGTTCTTC. Together with reference TRBV7-6 and TRBJ2-1, the CDR3 gives the full variable domain: GAGVSQSPRYKVTKRGQDVALRCDPISGHVSLYWYRQALGQGPEFLTYFNYEAQQDKSGLPNDRFSAERPEGSISTLTIQRTEQRDSAMYRCTSSLQSYNEQFFGPGTRLTVL.

As for this clonotype: This may be a read error: a much more frequent sequence differs by one nucleotide. J is TRBJ1-3 and V is TRBV6-1; D perhaps matches TRBD1 (5 bases). The CDR3 is 12 residues long. Trimming shortened V by 4 bases and J by 7 bases, and 8 bases separated the two germline ends. Germline V gene sequence: CDR1 MNHNS, CDR2 SASEGT. The CDR3 sequence: CASSGGSNTIYF. As DNA, the CDR3 is TGTGCCAGCAGTGGGGGCAGTAACACCATATATTTT.

This clonotype was detected ten times or more. V usage is TRBV19 and J usage is TRBJ2-2; D is possibly TRBD1 (5 bases). V was cut by 3 bases and J by 6 bases, with 20 bases left in between. The CDR3 consists of 17 residues. In germline, CDR1 is LNHDA, CDR2 SQIVND (reference sequence). CDR3 amino acids: CASSIRGRAVVAGELFF. Here the CDR3 DNA reads TGTGCCAGTAGTATCCGAGGCAGGGCAGTAGTTGCCGGGGAGCTGTTTTTT.

This clonotype was detected many times. The V and J genes are TRBV20-1 and TRBJ2-3, with D hard to call. Germline V CDR1 and CDR2: DFQATT, SNEGSKA (reference sequence). This CDR3 has 13 amino acids. Between the trimmed V and J ends, which lost 2 bases and 0 bases, there was a span of 6 bases. The CDR3 DNA reads as TGCAGTGCTAGACAGGAAAGCACAGATACGCAGTATTTT. It is translated as CSARQESTDTQYF.

Many counts were recorded for this clonotype. Mismatch with germline at one junction end may stem from a read error. The J gene is TRBJ2-7, the V gene TRBV5-5; D is possibly TRBD2 (6 bases). CDR1 is SGHKS and CDR2 is YYEKEE in the germline V gene (reference sequence). There are 14 residues in the CDR3. CDR3 region: CASNLGRRGYEQYF. In DNA, the CDR3 is TGTGCCAGCAACTTGGGACGGCGGGGCTACGAGCAGTACTTC. The full variable domain, rest sourced from reference TRBV5-5 and TRBJ2-7, is DAGVTQSPTHLIKTRGQQVTLRCSPISGHKSVSWYQQVLGQGPQFIFQYYEKEERGRGNFPDRFSARQFPNYSSELNVNALLLGDSALYLCASNLGRRGYEQYFGPGTRLTVT.

This chain joins TRBV5-1 and TRBJ1-1, with D uncertain. CDR3 size: 14 residues. V was trimmed by 4 bases and J by 2 bases, leaving 12 bases between them. Germline V gene sequence: CDR1 SGHRS, CDR2 YFSETQ. The CDR3 bases are TGCGCCAGCAGCGTAGGCAGTCACAACACTGAAGCTTTCTTT. Encoded protein: CASSVGSHNTEAFF. The full variable domain, its missing parts supplied by reference TRBV5-1 and TRBJ1-1, is KAGVTQTPRYLIKTRGQQVTLSCSPISGHRSVSWYQQTPGQGLQFLFEYFSETQRNKGNFPGRFSGRQFSNSRSEMNVSTLELGDSALYLCASSVGSHNTEAFFGQGTRLTVV.